The present TCR beta chain was sequenced within a study of blood T cell repertoires in COVID-19. Study-level information: Acute-phase and convalescent COVID-19 samples originated in the United States, Italy and Spain.

This clone was picked up many times. The CDR3 sequence is 16 residues long. Trimming left V 0 bases short and J 5 bases short, with 14 bases between. CDR1 SGHDT and CDR2 YYEEEE come from the germline V gene. Only in-frame clones appear in the TCRdb table, and some are missing; sequencing was by immunoSEQ multiplex PCR. The sample shows roughly 250,000 clones, around 90% of them seen only once. The chain joins TRBV5-6 to TRBJ2-2; possible D gene TRBD1, 6 bases. This clonotype was sampled from a woman aged 18-29 years who had recovered from COVID-19. Sequencing was performed on PBMCs or T cells enriched from blood (not recorded which). Here the CDR3 reads CASSLGSLGQTGELFF. The DNA of the CDR3 is TGTGCCAGCAGCTTGGGCTCCCTTGGACAGACCGGGGAGCTGTTTTTT.